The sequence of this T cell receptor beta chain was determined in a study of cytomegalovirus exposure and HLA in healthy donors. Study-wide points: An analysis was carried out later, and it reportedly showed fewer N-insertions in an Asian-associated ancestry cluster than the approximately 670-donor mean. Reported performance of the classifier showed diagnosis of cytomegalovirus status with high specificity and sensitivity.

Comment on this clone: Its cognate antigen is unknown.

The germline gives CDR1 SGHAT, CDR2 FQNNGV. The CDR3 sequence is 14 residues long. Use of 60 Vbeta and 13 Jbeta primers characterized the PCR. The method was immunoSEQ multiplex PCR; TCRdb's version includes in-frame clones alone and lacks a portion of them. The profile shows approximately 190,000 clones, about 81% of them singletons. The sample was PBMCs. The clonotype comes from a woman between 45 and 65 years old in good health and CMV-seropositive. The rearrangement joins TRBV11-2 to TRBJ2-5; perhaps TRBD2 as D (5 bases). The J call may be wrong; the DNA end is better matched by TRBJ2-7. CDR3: CASSRTDNSYEQYF. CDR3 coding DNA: TGTGCCAGCAGCCGGACTGACAACTCCTACGAGCAGTACTTC.